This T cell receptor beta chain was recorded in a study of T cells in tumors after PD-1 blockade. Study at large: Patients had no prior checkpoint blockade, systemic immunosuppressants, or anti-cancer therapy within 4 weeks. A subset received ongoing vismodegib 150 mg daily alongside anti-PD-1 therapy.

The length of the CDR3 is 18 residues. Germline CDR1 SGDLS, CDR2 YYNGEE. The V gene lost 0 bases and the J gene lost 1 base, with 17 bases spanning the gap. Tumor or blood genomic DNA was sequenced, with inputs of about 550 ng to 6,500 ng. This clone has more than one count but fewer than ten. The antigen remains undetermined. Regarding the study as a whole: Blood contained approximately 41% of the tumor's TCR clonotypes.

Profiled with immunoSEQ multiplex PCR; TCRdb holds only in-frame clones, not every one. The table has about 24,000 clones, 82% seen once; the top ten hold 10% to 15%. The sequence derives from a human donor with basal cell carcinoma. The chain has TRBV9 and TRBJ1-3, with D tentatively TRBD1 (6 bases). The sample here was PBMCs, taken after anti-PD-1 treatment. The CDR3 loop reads CASSVVPARGASGNTIYF. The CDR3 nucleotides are TGTGCCAGCAGCGTAGTCCCCGCCCGGGGGGCGTCTGGAAACACCATATATTTT.